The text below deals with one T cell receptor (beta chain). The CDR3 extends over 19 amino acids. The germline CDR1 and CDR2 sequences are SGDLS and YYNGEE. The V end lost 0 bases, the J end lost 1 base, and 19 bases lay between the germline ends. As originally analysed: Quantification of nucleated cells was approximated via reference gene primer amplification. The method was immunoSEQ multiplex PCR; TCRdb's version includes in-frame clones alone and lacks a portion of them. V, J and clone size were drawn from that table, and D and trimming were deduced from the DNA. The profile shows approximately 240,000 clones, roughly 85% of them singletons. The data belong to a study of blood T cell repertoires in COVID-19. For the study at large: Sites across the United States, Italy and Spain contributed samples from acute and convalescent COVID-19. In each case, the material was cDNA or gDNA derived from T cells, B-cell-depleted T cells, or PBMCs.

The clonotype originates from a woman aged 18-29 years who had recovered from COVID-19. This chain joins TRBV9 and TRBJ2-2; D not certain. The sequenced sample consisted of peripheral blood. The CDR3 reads CASSVGGSSKPMNTGELFF. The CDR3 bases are TGTGCCAGCAGCGTAGGAGGTTCGAGCAAACCTATGAACACCGGGGAGCTGTTTTTT.